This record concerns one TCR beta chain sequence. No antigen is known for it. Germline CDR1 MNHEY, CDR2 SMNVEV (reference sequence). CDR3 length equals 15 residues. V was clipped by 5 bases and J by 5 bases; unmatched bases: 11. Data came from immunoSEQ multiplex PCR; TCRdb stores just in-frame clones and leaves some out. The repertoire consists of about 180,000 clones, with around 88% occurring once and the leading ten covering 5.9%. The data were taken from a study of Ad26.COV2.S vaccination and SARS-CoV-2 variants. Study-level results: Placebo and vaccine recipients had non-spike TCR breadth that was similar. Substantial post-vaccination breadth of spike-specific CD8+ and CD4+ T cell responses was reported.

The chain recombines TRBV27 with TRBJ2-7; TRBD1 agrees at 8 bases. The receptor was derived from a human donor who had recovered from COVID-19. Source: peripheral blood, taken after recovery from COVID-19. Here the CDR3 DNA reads TGTGCCAGCAGTAAGTACAGGGGGATGTCCGACGAGCAGTACTTC. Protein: CASSKYRGMSDEQYF.